These T cell receptor beta chains were read from a single sample in a study of technical replicates of blood from a handful of donors. Measured with immunoSEQ multiplex PCR; TCRdb has only the in-frame clones, and not every one. This table holds around 100,000 clones, approximately 95% found once. The sequencing sample was made of T cells isolated from PBMCs. The origin of the receptors is a human donor in good health. Each CDR3 is given with its conserved first and last residue. The order of the fields is J gene, V gene, clone size, D gene, CDR3 protein, CDR3 DNA. A D gene is named only where the DNA matches it firmly. Size is omitted from some rows. Given values are once, few, many or a class for expanded clones.

j_gene: TRBJ1-1
v_gene: TRBV5-5
abundance: NA
d_gene: TRBD1
CDR3aa: CASRFGQGNTEAFF
CDR3nt: TGTGCCAGCAGATTTGGACAGGGGAACACTGAAGCTTTCTTT

j_gene: TRBJ2-3
v_gene: TRBV5-4
abundance: NA
d_gene: TRBD1
CDR3aa: CASRDSGTDTQYF
CDR3nt: TGTGCCAGCCGGGACAGTGGCACAGATACGCAGTATTTT

j_gene: TRBJ2-7
v_gene: TRBV28
abundance: NA
d_gene: NA
CDR3aa: CASSLRRYYYEQYF
CDR3nt: TGTGCCAGCAGTTTGCGGAGGTACTACTACGAGCAGTACTTC

j_gene: TRBJ2-1
v_gene: TRBV9
abundance: NA
d_gene: TRBD2
CDR3aa: CASSQPGLADNEQFF
CDR3nt: TGTGCCAGCAGCCAACCGGGACTAGCTGACAATGAGCAGTTCTTC

j_gene: TRBJ2-1
v_gene: TRBV25-1
abundance: NA
d_gene: TRBD2
CDR3aa: CASSSIAGGSYNEQFF
CDR3nt: TGTGCCAGCAGTTCTATAGCGGGAGGCTCCTACAATGAGCAGTTCTTC

j_gene: TRBJ1-5
v_gene: TRBV6-1
abundance: NA
d_gene: TRBD1
CDR3aa: CASSGETGNYNQPQHF
CDR3nt: TGTGCCAGCAGTGGAGAGACAGGGAATTACAATCAGCCCCAGCATTTT

j_gene: TRBJ2-7
v_gene: TRBV5-1
abundance: NA
d_gene: NA
CDR3aa: CASSEERELNEQYF
CDR3nt: TGCGCCAGCAGCGAGGAACGGGAGTTGAACGAGCAGTACTTC

j_gene: TRBJ1-1
v_gene: TRBV7-9
abundance: NA
d_gene: NA
CDR3aa: CASQGDGNTEAFF
CDR3nt: TGTGCCAGCCAAGGAGACGGGAACACTGAAGCTTTCTTT

j_gene: TRBJ2-7
v_gene: TRBV7-8
abundance: NA
d_gene: TRBD2
CDR3aa: CASSLGLAGYEQYF
CDR3nt: TGTGCCAGCAGCCTAGGACTAGCGGGATACGAGCAGTACTTC

j_gene: TRBJ2-7
v_gene: TRBV4-2
abundance: NA
d_gene: NA
CDR3aa: CASSQERQGEQYF
CDR3nt: TGTGCCAGCAGCCAAGAACGGCAGGGCGAGCAGTACTTC

j_gene: TRBJ2-3
v_gene: TRBV4-1
abundance: NA
d_gene: NA
CDR3aa: CASSPQGGQPDTQYF
CDR3nt: TGCGCCAGCAGCCCCCAGGGGGGACAGCCAGATACGCAGTATTTT

j_gene: TRBJ2-7
v_gene: TRBV27
abundance: NA
d_gene: NA
CDR3aa: CASSLGGIPYEQYF
CDR3nt: TGTGCCAGCAGTTTAGGGGGGATCCCCTACGAGCAGTACTTC

j_gene: TRBJ2-5
v_gene: TRBV29-1
abundance: NA
d_gene: NA
CDR3aa: CSVVLGLETQYF
CDR3nt: TGCAGCGTTGTTCTGGGGCTGGAGACCCAGTACTTC

j_gene: TRBJ2-5
v_gene: TRBV29-1
abundance: NA
d_gene: TRBD1
CDR3aa: CSVLTTGQETQYF
CDR3nt: TGCAGCGTTTTAACGACAGGGCAAGAGACCCAGTACTTC

j_gene: TRBJ2-3
v_gene: TRBV2
abundance: NA
d_gene: TRBD1
CDR3aa: CASSGQGISTDTQYF
CDR3nt: TGTGCCAGCAGTGGACAGGGGATAAGCACAGATACGCAGTATTTT

j_gene: TRBJ1-4
v_gene: TRBV6-6
abundance: NA
d_gene: NA
CDR3aa: CASSYRDMGEKLFF
CDR3nt: TGTGCCAGCAGTTACAGGGACATGGGTGAAAAACTGTTTTTT

j_gene: TRBJ2-7
v_gene: TRBV9
abundance: once
d_gene: NA
CDR3aa: CASSGGGGYEQYF
CDR3nt: TGTGCCAGCAGCGGAGGGGGGGGCTACGAGCAGTACTTC

j_gene: TRBJ1-1
v_gene: TRBV28
abundance: once
d_gene: NA
CDR3aa: CASSLLTGRDTEAFF
CDR3nt: TGTGCCAGCAGTTTACTCACAGGGAGGGACACTGAAGCTTTCTTT

j_gene: TRBJ1-1
v_gene: TRBV10-2
abundance: NA
d_gene: NA
CDR3aa: CASSREAEAFF
CDR3nt: TGCGCCAGCAGTAGGGAGGCTGAAGCTTTCTTT

j_gene: TRBJ2-7
v_gene: TRBV15
abundance: NA
d_gene: NA
CDR3aa: CATSREDNVQSYEQYF
CDR3nt: TGTGCCACCAGCAGAGAAGATAATGTACAGTCCTACGAGCAGTACTTC

j_gene: TRBJ2-7
v_gene: TRBV5-6
abundance: NA
d_gene: NA
CDR3aa: CASSSSGLSEYF
CDR3nt: TGTGCCAGCAGCTCATCGGGACTTTCGGAGTACTTC

j_gene: TRBJ2-6
v_gene: TRBV2
abundance: NA
d_gene: NA
CDR3aa: CASSVNLPRSGANVLTF
CDR3nt: TGTGCCAGCAGTGTTAATCTCCCGCGCTCTGGGGCCAACGTCCTGACTTTC

j_gene: TRBJ1-2
v_gene: TRBV11-2
abundance: NA
d_gene: NA
CDR3aa: CASSPRAYSYGYTF
CDR3nt: TGTGCCAGCAGCCCCCGAGCCTATTCCTATGGCTACACCTTC

j_gene: TRBJ1-3
v_gene: TRBV5-6
abundance: NA
d_gene: NA
CDR3aa: CASSFSQGATIYF
CDR3nt: TGTGCCAGCAGCTTCTCACAGGGTGCCACCATATATTTT

j_gene: TRBJ1-2
v_gene: TRBV6-6
abundance: NA
d_gene: NA
CDR3aa: CASSSRDVGGYTF
CDR3nt: TGTGCCAGCAGTTCGAGGGATGTTGGGGGCTACACCTTC

j_gene: TRBJ1-4
v_gene: TRBV19
abundance: NA
d_gene: TRBD1
CDR3aa: CASSIIPGQGYYGEKLFF
CDR3nt: TGTGCCAGTAGTATTATACCGGGACAGGGATATTACGGTGAAAAACTGTTTTTT

j_gene: TRBJ1-2
v_gene: TRBV11-2
abundance: NA
d_gene: TRBD1
CDR3aa: CASSLETGSGTF
CDR3nt: TGTGCCAGCAGCTTAGAGACAGGGTCTGGAACCTTC

j_gene: TRBJ1-2
v_gene: TRBV30
abundance: NA
d_gene: NA
CDR3aa: CAWSRGGVDYGYTF
CDR3nt: TGTGCCTGGAGTCGCGGGGGGGTGGACTATGGCTACACCTTC

j_gene: TRBJ2-3
v_gene: TRBV6-5
abundance: NA
d_gene: TRBD2
CDR3aa: CASSYGGRVITDTQYF
CDR3nt: TGTGCCAGCAGTTACGGCGGGAGGGTAATCACAGATACGCAGTATTTT

j_gene: TRBJ2-1
v_gene: TRBV27
abundance: NA
d_gene: NA
CDR3aa: CAISLRGANEQFF
CDR3nt: TGTGCCATCTCCCTCAGGGGAGCAAATGAGCAGTTCTTC

j_gene: TRBJ1-5
v_gene: TRBV6-6
abundance: NA
d_gene: NA
CDR3aa: CASSNDRTNQPQHF
CDR3nt: TGTGCCAGCAGCAACGACAGGACCAATCAGCCCCAGCATTTT

j_gene: TRBJ1-2
v_gene: TRBV6-4
abundance: NA
d_gene: TRBD1
CDR3aa: CASSPGTGTYGYTF
CDR3nt: TGTGCCAGCAGCCCCGGGACAGGGACCTATGGCTACACCTTC

j_gene: TRBJ2-7
v_gene: TRBV6-6
abundance: NA
d_gene: TRBD1
CDR3aa: CASSPLGDRVMYEQYF
CDR3nt: TGTGCCAGCAGTCCGCTCGGGGACAGAGTCATGTACGAGCAGTACTTC

j_gene: TRBJ2-1
v_gene: TRBV27
abundance: NA
d_gene: TRBD2
CDR3aa: CASSIWTSGANEQFF
CDR3nt: TGTGCCAGCAGCATCTGGACTAGCGGAGCCAATGAGCAGTTCTTC

j_gene: TRBJ2-2
v_gene: TRBV30
abundance: once
d_gene: NA
CDR3aa: CAWSVFRAGGELFF
CDR3nt: TGTGCCTGGAGTGTTTTCAGGGCTGGCGGGGAGCTGTTTTTT

j_gene: TRBJ2-2
v_gene: TRBV7-9
abundance: once
d_gene: NA
CDR3aa: CASAPLLASLGELFF
CDR3nt: TGTGCCAGCGCACCCTTACTAGCTTCTCTGGGGGAGCTGTTTTTT

j_gene: TRBJ2-7
v_gene: TRBV18
abundance: NA
d_gene: NA
CDR3aa: CASSPPTGSYEQYF
CDR3nt: TGTGCCAGCTCACCACCCACCGGGAGCTACGAGCAGTACTTC

j_gene: TRBJ2-5
v_gene: TRBV27
abundance: NA
d_gene: NA
CDR3aa: CASSLSESETQYF
CDR3nt: TGTGCCAGCAGTTTATCAGAGTCAGAGACCCAGTACTTC

j_gene: TRBJ2-2
v_gene: TRBV29-1
abundance: once
d_gene: NA
CDR3aa: CSVTILAGELFF
CDR3nt: TGCAGCGTGACAATACTAGCCGGGGAGCTGTTTTTT

j_gene: TRBJ2-7
v_gene: TRBV7-2
abundance: NA
d_gene: TRBD2
CDR3aa: CASSRIAGVGEQYF
CDR3nt: TGTGCCAGCAGCCGAATAGCGGGAGTGGGCGAGCAGTACTTC

j_gene: TRBJ2-1
v_gene: TRBV5-1
abundance: NA
d_gene: NA
CDR3aa: CASSFGGVLYNEQFF
CDR3nt: TGCGCCAGCAGCTTCGGGGGTGTTCTCTACAATGAGCAGTTCTTC

j_gene: TRBJ2-7
v_gene: TRBV25-1
abundance: NA
d_gene: NA
CDR3aa: CASEARQGLSYEQYF
CDR3nt: TGTGCCAGTGAAGCCCGACAGGGACTTTCCTACGAGCAGTACTTC

j_gene: TRBJ2-7
v_gene: TRBV5-1
abundance: NA
d_gene: TRBD1
CDR3aa: CASSRDSGVYEQYF
CDR3nt: TGCGCCAGCAGCAGGGACAGTGGGGTCTACGAGCAGTACTTC

j_gene: TRBJ2-1
v_gene: TRBV19
abundance: NA
d_gene: NA
CDR3aa: CASSNPRVAIGQFF
CDR3nt: TGTGCCAGTAGCAATCCCCGAGTAGCAATTGGGCAGTTCTTC